These 28 T cell receptor beta chains share one sample of origin, sequenced in a study of blood T cell repertoires in COVID-19. TCRdb's table, derived via immunoSEQ multiplex PCR, lists solely in-frame clones and lacks some. Of a few hundred thousand clones detected, approximately 80% appear once; the ten largest clones hold 8% to 9.5%. The sample taken for sequencing was peripheral blood. These receptors were taken from a human donor in a cohort sampled during active COVID-19.

The chain uses TRBV5-4 and TRBJ2-2; 9 positions match TRBD2. The CDR3 is 16 amino acids. CDR1 is SGHNT, CDR2 YYREEE, per germline (reference sequence). V lost 0 bases to trimming and J lost 6 bases; unmatched junction nucleotides: 6. The DNA for the CDR3 is TGTGCCAGCAGCTTGGCAGCGGGAGGCTATCCCGGGGAGCTGTTTTTT. Amino acid sequence: CASSLAAGGYPGELFF.

This rearrangement joins TRBV6-5 to TRBJ1-1; 10 nucleotides line up with TRBD1. The CDR3 is 13 residues long. The trim removed 6 bases at V and 8 bases at J, leaving 6 bases unmatched. Germline lookup yields CDR1 MNHEY and CDR2 SVGAGI. The CDR3 reads CASSRQGASEAFF. The CDR3 DNA sequence: TGTGCCAGCAGCCGACAGGGGGCCAGCGAAGCTTTCTTT.

V gene TRBV7-9 combines with J gene TRBJ1-1; D unclear. CDR1 SEHNR and CDR2 FQNEAQ come from the germline V gene (reference sequence). V lost 5 bases and J lost 1, with 5 bases in between. The CDR3 contains 12 residues. CDR3 amino acids: CASSQKNTEAFF. DNA of the CDR3: TGTGCCAGCAGCCAGAAGAACACTGAAGCTTTCTTT.

The V and J genes are TRBV5-1 and TRBJ2-4, with D maybe TRBD1 (6 bases). There are 13 residues in the CDR3. The ends were cut back, 4 bases at V and 9 bases at J, with 14 bases in the middle. The V gene's germline CDR1 is SGHRS and CDR2 YFSETQ. The CDR3 is CASSPPGERIQYF. CDR3 DNA sequence: TGCGCCAGCAGCCCTCCAGGGGAACGCATTCAGTACTTC.

The chain employs TRBV28 and TRBJ1-1, with D possibly being TRBD1 (6 bases). The CDR3 sequence is 15 residues long. Germline V lookup: CDR1 MDHEN, CDR2 SYDVKM. Trimming left V 5 bases short and J 1 base short, with 14 bases between. CDR3 sequence (DNA): TGTGCCAGCAGTCGAGGGGGGGCCGGGAACACTGAAGCTTTCTTT. Its translation is CASSRGGAGNTEAFF.

The chain links TRBV29-1 to TRBJ1-2, with TRBD1 matching over 8 bases. The CDR3 covers 13 residues. The junction had 12 bases not matched to a gene; V was cut back by 7 bases and J by 8 bases. Germline V gene sequence: CDR1 SQVTM, CDR2 ANQGSEA. The chain's CDR3 is CSAETGVRGGYTF. Here the CDR3 DNA reads TGCAGCGCTGAGACAGGGGTTAGGGGCGGCTACACCTTC.

This clone turned up a few times. This sequence joins TRBV29-1 and TRBJ1-2; TRBD1 matches at 7 bases. CDR3 size: 13 residues. The germline gives CDR1 SQVTM, CDR2 ANQGSEA. With V trimmed by 7 bases and J by 7 bases, 12 bases remained unmatched. CDR3 coding DNA: TGCAGCGGAAGGGACAGCCTTTTAGGTGGCTACACCTTC. It translates to CSGRDSLLGGYTF.

The V call is TRBV7-2, the J call TRBJ2-3; 7 positions agree with TRBD2. J was trimmed by 6 bases and V by 6 bases; bases with no gene match: 9. Germline V gives CDR1 SGHTA, CDR2 FQGNSA. This CDR3 is 14 amino acids long. CDR3 nucleotide sequence: TGTGCCAGCAGGTCGAGACTAGCTGCCGATACGCAGTATTTT. Translating gives CASRSRLAADTQYF.

CDR3 loop: CASSSQSGNTEAFF. The CDR3 DNA reads TGTGCCAGCAGCTCTCAATCGGGAAACACTGAAGCTTTCTTT. The rearrangement links TRBV7-9 to TRBJ1-1; the D is unclear. Between the trimmed V and J ends, which lost 4 bases and 2 bases, there was a span of 11 bases. The CDR3 consists of 14 residues. Germline CDR1 reads SEHNR; CDR2 reads FQNEAQ (reference sequence).

V is TRBV4-2 and J is TRBJ1-4; D unresolved. Germline CDR1 reads LGHNA; CDR2 reads YNFKEQ. V shed 1 base and J shed 8 bases, with 5 bases lying between them. The CDR3 has 12 residues. CDR3 DNA sequence: TGTGCCAGCAGCCAAGTATTGGAAAAACTGTTTTTT. This gives the protein CASSQVLEKLFF.

This clone was counted between two and nine times. The chain uses TRBV7-8 and TRBJ1-1; 7 bases fit TRBD1. CDR1 is SGHVS and CDR2 is FQNEAQ in the germline V gene. The V segment lost 2 bases and the J segment 1 base; nucleotides outside the gene matches: 4. The CDR3 is 15 amino acids. CDR3 protein: CASSLTGARNTEAFF. The DNA for the CDR3 is TGTGCCAGCAGCTTAACAGGGGCCCGGAACACTGAAGCTTTCTTT. Full variable domain (rest looked up from reference TRBV7-8 and TRBJ1-1): GAGVSQSPRYKVAKRGQDVALRCDPISGHVSLFWYQQALGQGPEFLTYFQNEAQLDKSGLPSDRFFAERPEGSVSTLKIQRTQQEDSAVYLCASSLTGARNTEAFFGQGTRLTVV.

This CDR3 reads CASRLVIGQGPYGYTF. DNA for the CDR3: TGTGCAAGTCGCTTAGTTATCGGACAGGGGCCCTATGGCTACACCTTC. The chain joins TRBV12-2 to TRBJ1-2; the D call in the table, TRBD1, was not verified against the DNA. TRBV12-2 constitutes a pseudogene. This CDR3 comprises 16 residues.

Written as DNA, the CDR3 is TGTGCCAGCAGCCCGGGGACACATAGCAATCAGCCCCAGCATTTT. Translating it yields CASSPGTHSNQPQHF. This rearrangement joins TRBV7-2 to TRBJ1-5; D possibly corresponds to TRBD1 (6 bases). Germline-derived CDR1 and CDR2 are SGHTA and FQGNSA. V lost 5 bases and J 0 bases, leaving 11 bases between the germline ends. This CDR3 comprises 15 residues.

At least ten counts were recorded for this clone. Other DNA sequences in this specimen translate into the identical CDR3. The chain is built from TRBV6-1 and TRBJ1-2; the D is unclear. This CDR3 is built from 13 residues. Germline CDR1 is MNHNS and CDR2 is SASEGT. Trimming stripped 3 bases from V and 2 bases from J, with 7 bases between. The CDR3 region has the DNA TGTGCCAGCAGTGAGCGTCGGAACTATGGCTACACCTTC. The encoded protein is CASSERRNYGYTF.

This clone was picked up a small number of times. The chain is built from TRBV2 and TRBJ1-6; TRBD1 matches 7 bases. The CDR3 contains 15 residues. The germline V gene encodes CDR1 SNHLY and CDR2 FYNNEI. The J segment lost 4 bases and the V segment lost 5 bases, leaving 5 bases of the junction unmatched. CDR3 protein: CASSSPGQYNSPLHF. The CDR3 nucleotides are TGTGCCAGCAGTTCACCGGGACAGTATAATTCACCCCTCCACTTT.

This chain uses TRBV6-5 with TRBJ2-2, with 9 positions matching TRBD1. This CDR3 has 15 residues. From germline, CDR1 is MNHEY and CDR2 SVGAGI. The trim removed 5 bases at V and 6 bases at J, leaving 7 bases unmatched. The CDR3 region has the DNA TGTGCCAGCAGTAATAGACAGGGGGGGCCCGGGGAGCTGTTTTTT. Amino acid sequence: CASSNRQGGPGELFF.

The J gene is TRBJ1-2, the V gene TRBV14, with D possibly matching TRBD1 (5 bases). Germline V gene data show CDR1 as SGHDN and CDR2 as FVKESK. This CDR3 comprises 13 residues. V dropped 1 base and J dropped 4 bases, with 7 bases sitting between them. DNA for the CDR3: TGTGCCAGCAGCCAAGGTGGGGCCTATGGCTACACCTTC. Encoded protein: CASSQGGAYGYTF.

V usage is TRBV5-4 and J usage is TRBJ1-2; no clear D gene. Trimming pared 4 bases from V and 2 bases from J, leaving 12 bases between. In germline, CDR1 is SGHNT, CDR2 YYREEE (reference sequence). The CDR3 has 14 residues. The CDR3 sequence: CASSVGGLNYGYTF. The CDR3 nucleotides read TGTGCCAGCAGCGTGGGCGGTCTCAACTATGGCTACACCTTC.

The rearrangement uses TRBV28 and TRBJ1-1; TRBD1 matches at 7 bases. Germline V CDR1 and CDR2: MDHEN, SYDVKM. This CDR3 contains 14 residues. The V and J ends lost 6 bases and 5 bases, in that order; junction bases with no gene match: 9. The CDR3 DNA is TGTGCCAGCAGCTCGAGGACAGGTTTTACTGAAGCTTTCTTT. This codes for CASSSRTGFTEAFF.

The rearrangement uses TRBV7-6 and TRBJ2-5, with D perhaps matching TRBD2 (6 bases). The CDR3 loop spans 15 amino acids. The ends were cut back, 2 bases at V and 4 bases at J, with 14 bases in the middle. Germline CDR1 reads SGHVS; CDR2 reads FNYEAQ. CDR3 nucleotides: TGTGCCAGCAGCTTAATGGCTTCGGGGGTAGAGACCCAGTACTTC. This gives the protein CASSLMASGVETQYF. The complete variable domain, with remaining parts taken from reference TRBV7-6 and TRBJ2-5, reads GAGVSQSPRYKVTKRGQDVALRCDPISGHVSLYWYRQALGQGPEFLTYFNYEAQQDKSGLPNDRFSAERPEGSISTLTIQRTEQRDSAMYRCASSLMASGVETQYFGPGTRLLVL.

This clone was picked up one time. The chain joins TRBV7-2 to TRBJ2-7, with 9 bases matching TRBD1. The junction had 8 bases not matched to a gene; V was cut back by 6 bases and J by 2 bases. The CDR3 length is 15 residues. Looked up from germline, CDR1 is SGHTA and CDR2 is FQGNSA. CDR3 coding DNA: TGTGCCAGCAGATTTCGACAGGGGGGAACCTACGAGCAGTACTTC. Translated: CASRFRQGGTYEQYF.

The CDR3 is CASSQVRAYGYTF. In nucleotides, the CDR3 is TGTGCCAGCAGCCAAGTCAGGGCGTATGGCTACACCTTC. The rearrangement joins TRBV14 to TRBJ1-2, with D possibly TRBD1 on 5 matching bases. Per the germline V gene, CDR1 is SGHDN and CDR2 is FVKESK. The CDR3 is 13 amino acids. V lost 1 base to trimming and J lost 5 bases, with 8 bases between them.

The rearrangement links TRBV7-2 to TRBJ2-7, with 15 bases lining up with TRBD2. J lost 5 bases, V lost 1 base, and 6 bases had no gene match. The CDR3 length is 17 residues. Germline CDR1 reads SGHTA; CDR2 reads FQGNSA. The CDR3 reads CASSLGTSGRARNEQYF. CDR3 in DNA: TGTGCCAGCAGCTTAGGGACTAGCGGGAGGGCCAGGAACGAGCAGTACTTC.

This clone is classed as medium-sized. One end of the junction is discordant with germline, which a read error may explain. The rearrangement joins TRBV7-7 to TRBJ1-2; D is possibly TRBD1 (6 bases). Germline V CDR1 and CDR2: SSHAT, FNYEAQ (reference sequence). The CDR3 covers 14 residues. The CDR3 here is CASRPITGIHGYTF. CDR3 sequence (DNA): TGTGCTAGCAGGCCGATTACAGGGATCCACGGCTACACCTTC.

This clone was detected only once. CDR3 sequence reads: CASRIRGGNSYEQYF. CDR3 DNA: TGCGCCAGCAGGATTCGCGGGGGAAACTCCTACGAGCAGTACTTC. V usage is TRBV5-1 and J usage is TRBJ2-7; 7 nucleotides align to TRBD2. From germline, CDR1 is SGHRS and CDR2 YFSETQ. The CDR3 is 15 amino acids. Losses at the gene ends were 5 bases for V and 0 bases for J; bases not matched to a gene: 8.

V usage is TRBV20-1 and J usage is TRBJ1-1, with a possible D match to TRBD1 (6 bases). This CDR3 has 11 amino acids. Germline V gene data show CDR1 as DFQATT and CDR2 as SNEGSKA (reference sequence). Trimming removed 4 bases from V and 10 bases from J, with 13 bases in between. Here the CDR3 reads CSAKSQGPAFF. CDR3 bases: TGCAGTGCTAAGTCCCAGGGGCCAGCTTTCTTT.

A word on this clone: The same CDR3 is also encoded by other DNA sequences in this sample. The chain has TRBV19 and TRBJ1-5, with no clear D. V dropped 2 bases and J dropped 0 bases, with 5 bases sitting between them. This CDR3 contains 14 residues. Germline-derived CDR1 and CDR2 are LNHDA and SQIVND (reference sequence). Here the CDR3 reads CASSIRGSNQPQHF. The CDR3 nucleotides read TGTGCCAGTAGTATACGGGGTAGCAATCAGCCCCAGCATTTT. The full variable domain, in which reference TRBV19 and TRBJ1-5 provide the parts outside the CDR3, is DGGITQSPKYLFRKEGQNVTLSCEQNLNHDAMYWYRQDPGQGLRLIYYSQIVNDFQKGDIAEGYSVSREKKESFPLTVTSAQKNPTAFYLCASSIRGSNQPQHFGDGTRLSIL.

The count of this clone is one. The rearrangement uses TRBV5-8 and TRBJ1-1, with a possible D match to TRBD1 (6 bases). Per germline, CDR1 SGHTS and CDR2 YDEGEE. V lost 0 bases to trimming and J lost 0 bases, with 6 bases between them. This CDR3 is built from 14 residues. CDR3: CASSLGQVNTEAFF. The CDR3 DNA sequence: TGTGCCAGCAGCTTGGGACAGGTGAACACTGAAGCTTTCTTT.